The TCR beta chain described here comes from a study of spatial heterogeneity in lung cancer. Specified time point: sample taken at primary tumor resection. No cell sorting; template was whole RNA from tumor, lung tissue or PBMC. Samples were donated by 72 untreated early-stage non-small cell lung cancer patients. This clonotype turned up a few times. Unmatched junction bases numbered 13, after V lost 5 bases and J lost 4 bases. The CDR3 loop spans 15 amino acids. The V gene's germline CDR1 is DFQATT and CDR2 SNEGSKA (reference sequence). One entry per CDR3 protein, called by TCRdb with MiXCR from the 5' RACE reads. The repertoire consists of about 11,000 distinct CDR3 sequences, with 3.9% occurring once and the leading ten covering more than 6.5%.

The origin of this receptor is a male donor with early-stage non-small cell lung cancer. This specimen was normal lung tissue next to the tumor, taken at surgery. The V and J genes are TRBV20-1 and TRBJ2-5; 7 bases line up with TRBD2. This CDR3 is CSARKGGRAPETQYF. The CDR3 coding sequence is TGCAGTGCTCGGAAAGGTGGGAGGGCCCCAGAGACCCAGTACTTC.